Listed here are 27 T cell receptor beta chains from one sample, sequenced in a study of blood T cell repertoires in COVID-19. Here immunoSEQ multiplex PCR was the method, and the copy in TCRdb shows in-frame clones only, minus some. Of around 440,000 clones detected, 88% appear once; the ten largest clones hold around an eighth. Sequenced material: peripheral blood. These receptors were collected from a woman aged 45-59 years with COVID-19, enrolled during active disease.

The rearrangement links TRBV6-1 to TRBJ2-5, with a weak D call TRBD1 (5 bases). This CDR3 spans 14 amino acids. Looked up from germline, CDR1 is MNHNS and CDR2 is SASEGT. Trimming cost V 3 bases and J 2 bases, with 10 bases left between them. The CDR3 nucleotides are TGTGCCAGCAGTGAGGCAGGGTATCAAGAGACCCAGTACTTC. Protein product: CASSEAGYQETQYF.

The rearrangement links TRBV7-2 to TRBJ1-6; D is ambiguous. Per the germline V gene, CDR1 is SGHTA and CDR2 is FQGNSA. The CDR3 loop spans 14 amino acids. Trimming pared 6 bases from V and 3 bases from J, leaving 9 bases between. Here the CDR3 DNA reads TGTGCCAGCAGTTACAGTTACTATAATTCACCCCTCCACTTT. This translates into CASSYSYYNSPLHF.

The rearrangement links TRBV7-2 to TRBJ1-2; D possibly corresponds to TRBD1 (5 bases). The CDR3 has 18 residues. V lost 2 bases to trimming and J lost 5 bases, with 24 bases between them. The germline CDR1 and CDR2 sequences are SGHTA and FQGNSA. The CDR3: CASSLPREGGIRGYGYTF. In DNA, the CDR3 is TGTGCCAGCAGCTTACCCCGGGAGGGCGGGATAAGGGGATATGGCTACACCTTC. The full variable domain, completed using reference TRBV7-2 and TRBJ1-2, is GAGVSQSPSNKVTEKGKDVELRCDPISGHTALYWYRQSLGQGLEFLIYFQGNSAPDKSGLPSDRFSAERTGGSVSTLTIQRTQQEDSAVYLCASSLPREGGIRGYGYTFGSGTRLTVV.

J is TRBJ1-2 and V is TRBV6-6; D gene unclear. V shed 2 bases and J shed 3 bases, with 13 bases lying between them. The CDR3 is 15 residues long. Germline V gives CDR1 MNHNY, CDR2 SVGAGI (reference sequence). CDR3 sequence (DNA): TGTGCCAGCAGTTACCCCGCCGGGGAGGACTATGGCTACACCTTC. Protein: CASSYPAGEDYGYTF.

Notes on this clone: This same CDR3 is encoded by further DNA sequences in the sample. J is TRBJ2-7 and V is TRBV5-6; D call uncertain. In germline, CDR1 is SGHDT, CDR2 YYEEEE. The CDR3 contains 13 residues. V was cut by 1 base and J by 0 bases, with 5 bases left in between. The CDR3, as DNA: TGTGCCAGCAGCTTGAGGAGCTCCTACGAGCAGTACTTC. This encodes CASSLRSSYEQYF.

The chain is built from TRBV5-1 and TRBJ2-5, with 9 nucleotides matching TRBD1. V trimming: 3 bases; J trimming: 2 bases; junction bases outside the gene matches: 5. Germline CDR1 SGHRS, CDR2 YFSETQ. CDR3 size: 15 residues. As DNA, the CDR3 is TGCGCCAGCAGCTCCTGGACAGGGGAACAAGAGACCCAGTACTTC. Translating gives CASSSWTGEQETQYF.

The gene calls are TRBV18 and TRBJ1-2; D is unclear. The CDR3 loop spans 14 amino acids. The germline V gene has CDR1 KGHSH and CDR2 LQKENI. V was clipped by 2 bases and J by 8 bases, with 15 bases between them. Here the CDR3 DNA reads TGTGCCAGCTCACCAGGTCCTCCCCGTGAGGGCTACACCTTC. Translated: CASSPGPPREGYTF. Full variable domain (missing parts from reference TRBV18 and TRBJ1-2): NAGVMQNPRHLVRRRGQEARLRCSPMKGHSHVYWYRQLPEEGLKFMVYLQKENIIDESGMPKERFSAEFPKEGPSILRIQQVVRGDSAAYFCASSPGPPREGYTFGSGTRLTVV.

The chain recombines TRBV10-1 with TRBJ1-1, with a weak D call TRBD1 (5 bases). CDR1 WNHNN and CDR2 SYGVQD come from the germline V gene (reference sequence). The V gene lost 6 bases and the J gene lost 4 bases, with 24 bases spanning the gap. This CDR3 is 17 amino acids long. The CDR3 DNA follows: TGCGCCAGCAGGCCCCACTCTACAGGTTCCCCGGGCACTGAAGCTTTCTTT. Translating gives CASRPHSTGSPGTEAFF.

CDR3 region: CASTASRTSGASYEQYF. The CDR3 DNA follows: TGTGCCAGCACCGCTTCGAGGACTAGCGGGGCCTCCTACGAGCAGTACTTC. This chain links TRBV27 with TRBJ2-7; 12 nucleotides align to TRBD2. The ends lost 7 bases at V and 0 bases at J; junction bases unmatched: 10. Per the germline V gene, CDR1 is MNHEY and CDR2 is SMNVEV (reference sequence). This CDR3 spans 17 amino acids.

The chain carries TRBV20-1 and TRBJ2-5, with 7 nucleotides matching TRBD2. The CDR3 sequence is 12 residues long. Trimming cost V 3 bases and J 5 bases; bases outside gene matches: 3. Germline V lookup: CDR1 DFQATT, CDR2 SNEGSKA (reference sequence). In nucleotides, the CDR3 is TGCAGTGCTAGTTTGGGGGGGGAGACCCAGTACTTC. Encoded protein: CSASLGGETQYF.

The chain has TRBV11-2 and TRBJ2-7, with 8 bases matching TRBD1. Germline V gene sequence: CDR1 SGHAT, CDR2 FQNNGV. The V segment lost 5 bases and the J segment 6 bases; nucleotides outside the gene matches: 12. This CDR3 has 15 residues. CDR3 sequence reads: CASSKQAQGVGEQYF. The CDR3 DNA sequence: TGTGCCAGCAGCAAGCAGGCACAGGGGGTTGGCGAGCAGTACTTC.

This sequence joins TRBV4-1 and TRBJ1-1; TRBD1 agrees at 7 bases. The CDR3 covers 16 residues. Germline trimming cut 7 bases from V and 6 bases from J; bases unmatched to any gene: 17. Germline loops: CDR1 MGHRA, CDR2 YSYEKL. The CDR3 spells CASTRGRQGVGAEAFF. CDR3 DNA sequence: TGCGCCAGCACCCGGGGAAGACAGGGTGTGGGTGCTGAAGCTTTCTTT.

The chain is built from TRBV20-1 and TRBJ1-1, with 8 bases identical to TRBD1. This CDR3 contains 11 residues. V shed 3 bases and J 6 bases; nucleotides not matched to a gene: 0. Germline-derived CDR1 and CDR2 are DFQATT and SNEGSKA (reference sequence). Here the CDR3 DNA reads TGCAGTGCTAGGGACAGGGCTGAAGCTTTCTTT. The encoded protein is CSARDRAEAFF.

The chain links TRBV4-1 to TRBJ2-7, with D possibly matching TRBD1 (5 bases). Trimming removed 6 bases at V and 0 bases at J, with 9 bases between. The CDR3 runs 13 residues. The germline CDR1 and CDR2 sequences are MGHRA and YSYEKL. The CDR3 spells CASSYRSSYEQYF. In DNA form, the CDR3 reads TGCGCCAGCAGTTACAGGAGCTCCTACGAGCAGTACTTC.

The rearrangement joins TRBV18 to TRBJ1-1, with 7 bases lining up with TRBD1. The CDR3 is 12 amino acids. CDR1 KGHSH and CDR2 LQKENI come from the germline V gene. V lost 6 bases, J lost 5 bases, and 3 bases stayed unmatched. CDR3 sequence reads: CASSDRVTEAFF. CDR3 nucleotides: TGTGCCAGCTCTGACAGGGTAACTGAAGCTTTCTTT.

The chain uses TRBV30 and TRBJ1-1, with a tentative D call TRBD1 (5 bases). Germline V lookup: CDR1 GTSNPN, CDR2 SVGIG (reference sequence). The V gene lost 3 bases and the J gene lost 4 bases, with 18 bases spanning the gap. The CDR3 extends over 15 amino acids. The chain's CDR3 is CAWRGFKGPPTEAFF. As DNA, the CDR3 is TGTGCCTGGAGGGGATTCAAGGGGCCCCCCACTGAAGCTTTCTTT.

The count of this clone is one. This sequence joins TRBV10-3 and TRBJ2-5; 7 bases are shared with TRBD1. The trim removed 0 bases at V and 6 bases at J, leaving 7 bases unmatched. The CDR3 is 15 amino acids. In germline, CDR1 is ENHRY, CDR2 SYGVKD. The chain's CDR3 is CAISESDRVRKTQYF. CDR3 in DNA: TGTGCCATCAGTGAGTCAGACAGGGTTAGAAAGACCCAGTACTTC.

This sequence joins TRBV24-1 and TRBJ2-1, with 7 bases matching TRBD1. This CDR3 is built from 15 residues. The germline V gene has CDR1 KGHDR and CDR2 SFDVKD. V was clipped by 4 bases and J by 1 base; unmatched bases: 3. The CDR3 region is CATSERQGSYNEQFF. The CDR3 DNA reads as TGTGCCACCAGTGAAAGACAGGGTTCCTACAATGAGCAGTTCTTC.

As for this clone: The sample has other DNA sequences that encode this CDR3 too. The chain couples TRBV5-1 to TRBJ1-1; the match to TRBD1 covers 7 bases. Germline lookup yields CDR1 SGHRS and CDR2 YFSETQ. V lost 0 bases and J lost 2; bases outside the gene matches: 1. The CDR3 length is 14 residues. Written as DNA, the CDR3 is TGCGCCAGCAGCTTGGGGACAGGTAACACTGAAGCTTTCTTT. Translated: CASSLGTGNTEAFF.

The V and J genes are TRBV7-2 and TRBJ1-3; a weak D match, TRBD1 (5 bases). CDR1 is SGHTA, CDR2 FQGNSA, per germline. Trimming shortened V by 5 bases and J by 0 bases, and 11 bases separated the two germline ends. The CDR3 has 15 residues. CDR3 in DNA: TGTGCCAGCAGCCCATGGGGACTCTCTGGAAACACCATATATTTT. Its protein is CASSPWGLSGNTIYF.

The chain uses TRBV14 and TRBJ2-1; D call uncertain. The CDR3 sequence is 14 residues long. V lost 1 base to trimming and J lost 3 bases, with 7 bases between them. Germline loops: CDR1 SGHDN, CDR2 FVKESK. The CDR3 bases are TGTGCCAGCAGCCAAGGGGCGAGCTACAATGAGCAGTTCTTC. It yields the protein CASSQGASYNEQFF.

The gene calls are TRBV29-1 and TRBJ1-6; 9 bases align to TRBD1. V shed 7 bases and J 6 bases; nucleotides not matched to a gene: 7. CDR1 is SQVTM, CDR2 ANQGSEA, per germline. The CDR3 has 14 amino acids. The CDR3 bases are TGCAGCGCCCGAGGACAGGGGATTAATTCACCCCTCCACTTT. Residues: CSARGQGINSPLHF.

The rearrangement joins TRBV9 to TRBJ1-4; 8 bases agree with TRBD1. This CDR3 comprises 15 residues. Trimming at V came to 0 bases and at J to 6 bases, leaving 4 bases not matched to a gene. The germline CDR1 and CDR2 sequences are SGDLS and YYNGEE. DNA for the CDR3: TGTGCCAGCAGCGTAGGGGGACAGGAGGATGAAAAACTGTTTTTT. Protein: CASSVGGQEDEKLFF.

CDR3 in DNA: TGTGCCAGCAGCCCGCCCCAGGGGCGCCCCCCCTACGAGCAGTACTTC. Translation gives CASSPPQGRPPYEQYF. The chain employs TRBV5-4 and TRBJ2-7; D perhaps matches TRBD1 (6 bases). The germline V gene has CDR1 SGHNT and CDR2 YYREEE (reference sequence). CDR3 length: 16 amino acids. With 4 bases removed from V and 2 bases from J, the gap between germline ends came to 19 bases.

CDR3 DNA: TGTGCCAGCAGCTTAGTGAGTCTAGCGGAGTACTTC. It yields the protein CASSLVSLAEYF. The J gene is TRBJ2-7, the V gene TRBV5-5; 7 nucleotides align to TRBD2. The germline V gene encodes CDR1 SGHKS and CDR2 YYEKEE (reference sequence). CDR3 size: 12 residues. V shed 2 bases, J shed 11 bases, and the junction held 7 bases outside the gene matches.

The chain couples TRBV21-1 to TRBJ2-1; TRBD1 is the table's D call and was not checked against the DNA. TRBV21-1 is assigned pseudogene status. The CDR3 totals 17 residues. In DNA, the CDR3 is TGTGCCAGCAGCATGATGCCATGGCAGGGGGCGGACAATGAGCAGTTCTTC. This gives the protein CASSMMPWQGADNEQFF.

The genes are TRBV30 and TRBJ1-5; 8 bases agree with TRBD1. From germline, CDR1 is GTSNPN and CDR2 SVGIG (reference sequence). The CDR3 runs 17 residues. V dropped 2 bases and J dropped 4; count of bases not matched to a gene: 13. The CDR3 sequence: CAWSTPAQGVGNQPQHF. DNA of the CDR3: TGTGCCTGGAGTACCCCAGCACAGGGGGTTGGGAATCAGCCCCAGCATTTT.